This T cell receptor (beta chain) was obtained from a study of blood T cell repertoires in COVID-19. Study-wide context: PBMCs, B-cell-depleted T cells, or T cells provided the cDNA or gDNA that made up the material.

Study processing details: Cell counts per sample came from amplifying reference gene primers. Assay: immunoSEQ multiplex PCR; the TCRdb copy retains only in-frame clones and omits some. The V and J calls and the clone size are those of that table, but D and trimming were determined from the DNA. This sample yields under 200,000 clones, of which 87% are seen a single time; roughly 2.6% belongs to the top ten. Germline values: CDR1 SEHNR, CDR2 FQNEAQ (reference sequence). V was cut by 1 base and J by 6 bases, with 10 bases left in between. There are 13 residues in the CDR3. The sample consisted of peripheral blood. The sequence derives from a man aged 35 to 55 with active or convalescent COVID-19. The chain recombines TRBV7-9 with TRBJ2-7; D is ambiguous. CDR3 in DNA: TGTGCCAGCAGCTTAGGACTCCGCAGCGAGCAGTACTTC. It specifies CASSLGLRSEQYF.